The sequence of this T cell receptor beta chain was determined in a study of CD8+CD57+ T cells in acquired aplastic anemia. Study findings and constraints: Patient and control CD8+ Simpson's diversity was not significantly different. Both patients and controls carried the same twenty-nine CD8+ CDR3 sequences.

This CDR3 contains 14 residues. Germline CDR1 and CDR2: LNHDA and SQIVND (reference sequence). Trimming pared 2 bases from V and 8 bases from J, leaving 12 bases between. Genomic DNA, serving as template, underwent TCR beta VDJ and CDR3 profiling. TCRdb re-derived calls from the reads in MiXCR, one entry per CDR3 protein. Of 150,000 to 200,000 distinct CDR3 sequences in the sample, 50% to 75% were seen once. Concerning this clonotype itself: What it recognizes is unknown.

This TCR was sampled from a human donor with severe aplastic anemia or a healthy control (not recorded which). Sequencing used sorted CD4+, CD8+, or CD8+CD57+ T cells (not recorded which) from PBMCs. The chain links TRBV19 to TRBJ2-2; D is ambiguous. CDR3 sequence reads: CASSIYSYAGELFF. The DNA of the CDR3 is TGTGCCAGTAGTATATACAGTTACGCAGGGGAGCTGTTTTTT.